The rows below give T cell receptor beta chains drawn from one sample of a study of graft-versus-host responses after intestinal transplantation. The data were produced by immunoSEQ multiplex PCR, yet TCRdb's version contains in-frame clones alone and is incomplete. The sample lists approximately 5,000 clones, about 76% occurring once. The sample in question was ileum tissue, obtained approximately 240 days after intestinal transplant. Source of these receptors: a human patient who received an intestinal transplant, so some T cells may come from the graft donor. CDR3s include the opening cysteine and the closing phenylalanine or tryptophan. D genes are given only for firm matches. Not every row has a clone size; where given, it reads once, few, many or a size class.

J,D,size,V,DNA,CDR3
TRBJ2-3,.,few,TRBV6-6,TGTGCCAGCAGTTACTCTTCCTGGGGGAAAGATACGCAGTATTTT,CASSYSSWGKDTQYF
TRBJ1-2,TRBD1,.,TRBV6-5,TGTGCCACCAAAACGACCGGGACAGGGGGCTATGGCTACACCTTC,CATKTTGTGGYGYTF
TRBJ2-2,.,.,TRBV19,TGTGCCAGTAGTTTGCAGGGACCCGGGGAGCTGTTTTTT,CASSLQGPGELFF
TRBJ2-5,.,.,TRBV4-1,TGCGCCAGCAGCCAAGGCCCCGGACGGCAAGAGACCCAGTACTTC,CASSQGPGRQETQYF
TRBJ2-3,TRBD2,.,TRBV6-1,TGTGCCAGCAGCTACGGGGGGGCAGTCGCGCAGTATTTT,CASSYGGAVAQYF
TRBJ1-4,.,.,TRBV6-5,TGTGCCAGCAAAAGGGTCTCGGCTAATGAAAAACTGTTTTTT,CASKRVSANEKLFF
TRBJ2-1,.,few,TRBV6-5,TGTGCCAGCAGTTTCGGAGGGGGCGGCAATGAGCAGTTCTTC,CASSFGGGGNEQFF
TRBJ2-5,.,.,TRBV7-3,TGTGCCAGCAGCTTAACGCCAGCACCGGCCTACGAGCAGCACTTC,CASSLTPAPAYEQHF
TRBJ2-1,TRBD2,.,TRBV25-1,TGTGCCAGCAGTGATACTAGCGGGTTCTTCAATGAGCAGTTCTTC,CASSDTSGFFNEQFF
TRBJ1-4,.,.,TRBV9,TGTGCCAGCAGCGCAGCGGGGGCCCTCAATGAAAAACTGTTTTTT,CASSAAGALNEKLFF